Shown below are 9 T cell receptor beta chains from a single sample sequenced in a study of lymphopenia after photon versus proton radiotherapy. The repertoire was sequenced with immunoSEQ multiplex PCR; TCRdb's copy has only in-frame clones and lacks some. The sample contains 150,000 to 200,000 clones, 70% to 90% of which appear only once. This specimen was peripheral blood, taken from a patient treated with photon-based radiotherapy. The receptor source for this set is a man in his fifties with gastric cancer.

This chain links TRBV12-5 with TRBJ1-1; D gene unclear. Germline V gives CDR1 LGHNT, CDR2 FRNRAP. V dropped 2 bases and J dropped 8 bases, with 6 bases sitting between them. This CDR3 comprises 11 residues. CDR3 DNA: TGTGCTAGTGGTTTGCTCGGGGAAGCTTTCTTT. It translates to CASGLLGEAFF.

The chain recombines TRBV9 with TRBJ2-1; D gene unclear. Trimming shortened V by 3 bases and J by 0 bases, and 10 bases separated the two germline ends. The length of the CDR3 is 15 residues. Germline CDR1 reads SGDLS; CDR2 reads YYNGEE. The CDR3 reads CASSETILSYNEQFF. As DNA, the CDR3 is TGTGCCAGCAGCGAGACCATCCTCTCCTACAATGAGCAGTTCTTC.

The chain is built from TRBV5-1 and TRBJ2-1; D call uncertain. Trimming pared 4 bases from V and 4 bases from J, leaving 3 bases between. The germline V gene encodes CDR1 SGHRS and CDR2 YFSETQ. This CDR3 is built from 11 residues. CDR3 sequence (DNA): TGCGCCAGCAGCGCGTACAATGAGCAGTTCTTC. Residues: CASSAYNEQFF.

The CDR3 protein is CAWSVVEETQYF. The DNA of the CDR3 is TGTGCCTGGAGTGTCGTGGAAGAGACCCAGTACTTC. This chain uses TRBV30 with TRBJ2-5, with D unresolved. The germline V and J ends were trimmed by 0 bases and 3 bases, with 5 bases remaining between them. The CDR3 contains 12 residues. In germline, CDR1 is GTSNPN, CDR2 SVGIG (reference sequence).

The rearrangement uses TRBV10-3 and TRBJ2-7; no clear D gene. Germline CDR1 ENHRY, CDR2 SYGVKD. The V and J ends lost 2 bases and 7 bases respectively, with 9 bases between them. This CDR3 region has 12 residues. The CDR3 DNA follows: TGTGCCATCAGTGAGAGAGGCCAGGAGCAGTACTTC. Protein: CAISERGQEQYF.

This clone came up a few times. The V and J genes are TRBV9 and TRBJ1-1, with 7 bases identical to TRBD1. CDR3 size: 13 residues. Per the germline V gene, CDR1 is SGDLS and CDR2 is YYNGEE. Unmatched junction bases numbered 8, after V lost 4 bases and J lost 8 bases. This CDR3 is CASSPREGAEAFF. The DNA for the CDR3 is TGTGCCAGCAGCCCTCGGGAGGGGGCCGAAGCTTTCTTT.

This chain's CDR3 is CASTKDGGLADSYEQYF. CDR3 sequence (DNA): TGTGCCAGCACCAAAGACGGAGGACTAGCGGACTCCTACGAGCAGTACTTC. The rearrangement links TRBV9 to TRBJ2-7; 10 nucleotides align to TRBD2. Losses at the gene ends were 6 bases for V and 0 bases for J; bases not matched to a gene: 12. The CDR3 extends over 17 amino acids. The germline V gene encodes CDR1 SGDLS and CDR2 YYNGEE.

V gene TRBV14 combines with J gene TRBJ1-4, with 10 positions matching TRBD1. The V segment lost 3 bases and the J segment 0 bases; nucleotides outside the gene matches: 10. The length of the CDR3 is 19 residues. Per the germline V gene, CDR1 is SGHDN and CDR2 is FVKESK. The CDR3 sequence is CASSQSTGGLFATNEKLFF. The CDR3 DNA sequence: TGTGCCAGCAGCCAGTCGACAGGGGGCCTTTTTGCAACTAATGAAAAACTGTTTTTT.

The chain combines TRBV6-4 with TRBJ2-2; D ambiguous. This CDR3 contains 13 residues. Between the trimmed V and J ends, which lost 4 bases and 5 bases, there was a span of 8 bases. Germline V gene data show CDR1 as MRHNA and CDR2 as SNTAGT. CDR3 protein: CASSVTVTGELFF. For the CDR3, the DNA is TGTGCCAGCAGTGTAACAGTGACCGGGGAGCTGTTTTTT.